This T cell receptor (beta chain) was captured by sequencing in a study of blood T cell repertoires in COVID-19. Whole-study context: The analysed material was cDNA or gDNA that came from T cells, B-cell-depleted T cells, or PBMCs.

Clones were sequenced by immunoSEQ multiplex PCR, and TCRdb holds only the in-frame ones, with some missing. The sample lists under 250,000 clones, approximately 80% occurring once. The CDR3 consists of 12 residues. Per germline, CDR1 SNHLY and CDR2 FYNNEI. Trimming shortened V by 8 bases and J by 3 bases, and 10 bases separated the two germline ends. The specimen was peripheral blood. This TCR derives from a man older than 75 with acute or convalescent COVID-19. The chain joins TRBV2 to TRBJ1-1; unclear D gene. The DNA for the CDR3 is TGTGCCAGCTTTGAGCTGTACACTGAAGCTTTCTTT. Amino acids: CASFELYTEAFF.